Listed below are T cell receptor beta chains from one sample, sequenced in a study of blood T cell repertoires in COVID-19. Sequencing used immunoSEQ multiplex PCR; TCRdb keeps in-frame clones, though not all of them. The sample includes roughly 520,000 clones, roughly 90% of them seen just once. The sequencing sample was made of PBMCs or T cells enriched from blood (not recorded which). These receptors were obtained from a woman in her forties who had recovered from COVID-19. Each CDR3 is given with its conserved first and last residue. The D gene is left open where the match is weak. Size values are once, few and many counts, or a class for expanded clones, and some rows have none.

clone_size: -
v_call: TRBV5-1
j_call: TRBJ2-6
d_call: -
cdr3_nt: TGCGCCAGCAGCTTGGCCGGAGGGTCTGGGGCCAACGTCCTGACTTTC
cdr3_aa: CASSLAGGSGANVLTF

clone_size: -
v_call: TRBV7-9
j_call: TRBJ1-4
d_call: TRBD1
cdr3_nt: TGTGCCAGCAGCTGGGGACAGCCTGCAACTAATGAAAAACTGTTTTTT
cdr3_aa: CASSWGQPATNEKLFF

clone_size: -
v_call: TRBV15
j_call: TRBJ1-3
d_call: -
cdr3_nt: TGTGCCACCAGCAGAGACAGGGTGGGAGGAAACACCATATATTTT
cdr3_aa: CATSRDRVGGNTIYF

clone_size: -
v_call: TRBV14
j_call: TRBJ1-5
d_call: -
cdr3_nt: TGTGCCAGCAGCCAAGGGGGCGGCAATCAGCCCCAGCATTTT
cdr3_aa: CASSQGGGNQPQHF

clone_size: -
v_call: TRBV18
j_call: TRBJ2-3
d_call: -
cdr3_nt: TGTGCCAGCTCACCTACCGACATCACAGATACGCAGTATTTT
cdr3_aa: CASSPTDITDTQYF

clone_size: -
v_call: TRBV7-9
j_call: TRBJ1-4
d_call: -
cdr3_nt: TGTGCCAGCAGCGTAGACGACAGGTGGAAACTGTTTTTT
cdr3_aa: CASSVDDRWKLFF

clone_size: once
v_call: TRBV11-3
j_call: TRBJ1-4
d_call: -
cdr3_nt: TGTGCCAGCAGCTCTTCCGTCGGACAGCGGAATGAAAAACTGTTTTTT
cdr3_aa: CASSSSVGQRNEKLFF

clone_size: -
v_call: TRBV4-3
j_call: TRBJ2-5
d_call: TRBD1
cdr3_nt: TGCGCCAGCAGCCATTTCACAGGGGGGCAAGAGACCCAGTACTTC
cdr3_aa: CASSHFTGGQETQYF

clone_size: -
v_call: TRBV24-1
j_call: TRBJ2-2
d_call: TRBD2
cdr3_nt: TGCGCGGGCGGCGGGAGCACCGGGGAGCTGTTTTTT
cdr3_aa: CAGGGSTGELFF

clone_size: -
v_call: TRBV19
j_call: TRBJ1-1
d_call: TRBD1
cdr3_nt: TGTGCCAGTAGCTTGGACAGGGTTAACACTGAAGCTTTCTTT
cdr3_aa: CASSLDRVNTEAFF

clone_size: -
v_call: TRBV5-4
j_call: TRBJ2-7
d_call: TRBD1
cdr3_nt: TGTGCCAGCAGCATAGACAGGGGCGGGGAGCAGTACTTC
cdr3_aa: CASSIDRGGEQYF

clone_size: -
v_call: TRBV7-7
j_call: TRBJ1-1
d_call: -
cdr3_nt: TGTGCCAGCAGCCCCCAGGGATTTGACACTGAAGCTTTCTTT
cdr3_aa: CASSPQGFDTEAFF

clone_size: -
v_call: TRBV27
j_call: TRBJ1-1
d_call: -
cdr3_nt: TGTGCCAGCAGTTTAATACAGGGCCTTCGCACTGAAGCTTTCTTT
cdr3_aa: CASSLIQGLRTEAFF

clone_size: -
v_call: TRBV2
j_call: TRBJ2-5
d_call: -
cdr3_nt: TGTGCCAGCAGTGCAGGGGATATAGAGACCCAGTACTTC
cdr3_aa: CASSAGDIETQYF

clone_size: -
v_call: TRBV18
j_call: TRBJ1-2
d_call: TRBD1
cdr3_nt: TGTGCCAGCTCACCGGGACAGGGGAGTGGTGGCTACACCTTC
cdr3_aa: CASSPGQGSGGYTF

clone_size: -
v_call: TRBV24-1
j_call: TRBJ1-2
d_call: TRBD1
cdr3_nt: TGTGCCACCAGTGATTCGACAGGGGGCAATCGCTACACCTTC
cdr3_aa: CATSDSTGGNRYTF

clone_size: -
v_call: TRBV5-4
j_call: TRBJ1-2
d_call: TRBD1
cdr3_nt: TGTGCCAGCAGCCTAGACCCGACAGGGATTGTTCCTAACTATGGCTACACCTTC
cdr3_aa: CASSLDPTGIVPNYGYTF

clone_size: -
v_call: TRBV5-6
j_call: TRBJ1-2
d_call: -
cdr3_nt: TGTGCCAGCAGCTTGAGCCAAAGTTTGTATGGCTACACCTTC
cdr3_aa: CASSLSQSLYGYTF

clone_size: -
v_call: TRBV6-5
j_call: TRBJ2-7
d_call: -
cdr3_nt: TGTGCCAGCAGTTCCACAGGGTACGTCTTGAGGGAGCAGTACTTC
cdr3_aa: CASSSTGYVLREQYF

clone_size: -
v_call: TRBV19
j_call: TRBJ1-5
d_call: -
cdr3_nt: TGTGCCAGTAGTACTCAGGGGATTTTGGGCAATCAGCCCCAGCATTTT
cdr3_aa: CASSTQGILGNQPQHF

clone_size: many
v_call: TRBV5-1
j_call: TRBJ1-1
d_call: TRBD1
cdr3_nt: TGCGCCAGCTCCGGAACGGGACAGGGTACTGAAGCTTTCTTT
cdr3_aa: CASSGTGQGTEAFF

clone_size: -
v_call: TRBV6-5
j_call: TRBJ1-4
d_call: -
cdr3_nt: TGTGCCAGCAGTTACTTACAGACGCAGGAAAAACTGTTTTTT
cdr3_aa: CASSYLQTQEKLFF

clone_size: -
v_call: TRBV2
j_call: TRBJ1-2
d_call: TRBD1
cdr3_nt: TGTGCCAGCAGTGCTACGAAGACAGGGAACAACTATGGCTACACCTTC
cdr3_aa: CASSATKTGNNYGYTF

clone_size: -
v_call: TRBV27
j_call: TRBJ2-1
d_call: TRBD2
cdr3_nt: TGTGCCAGCAGAGCTAGCGGATTTCACAATGAGCAGTTCTTC
cdr3_aa: CASRASGFHNEQFF

clone_size: -
v_call: TRBV6-5
j_call: TRBJ1-1
d_call: -
cdr3_nt: TGTGCCAGCAGTCACCATGAGGGGAACACTGAAGCTTTCTTT
cdr3_aa: CASSHHEGNTEAFF

clone_size: -
v_call: TRBV7-2
j_call: TRBJ1-5
d_call: -
cdr3_nt: TGTGCCAGCAGCTTAGTCCGGGACAATCAGCCCCAGCATTTT
cdr3_aa: CASSLVRDNQPQHF

clone_size: many
v_call: TRBV5-8
j_call: TRBJ2-7
d_call: -
cdr3_nt: TGTGCCAGCACCAAATCAGAGGGTCAGTTCTACGAGCAGTACTTC
cdr3_aa: CASTKSEGQFYEQYF

clone_size: few
v_call: TRBV19
j_call: TRBJ2-2
d_call: -
cdr3_nt: TGTGCCAGTAGTATAGACAGGGTAGGCACCGGGGAGCTGTTTTTT
cdr3_aa: CASSIDRVGTGELFF

clone_size: -
v_call: TRBV9
j_call: TRBJ1-1
d_call: -
cdr3_nt: TGTGCCAGCAGCCCCCTCCTGACAGGTTTGACTTTCTTT
cdr3_aa: CASSPLLTGLTFF

clone_size: -
v_call: TRBV7-9
j_call: TRBJ2-7
d_call: TRBD2
cdr3_nt: TGTGCCAGCACCCGAGGACTAGCGGGAGTCTACGAGCAGTACTTC
cdr3_aa: CASTRGLAGVYEQYF

clone_size: -
v_call: TRBV2
j_call: TRBJ1-2
d_call: -
cdr3_nt: TGTGCCTTTTGGGGGAGGGAGGCCTATGGCTACACCTTC
cdr3_aa: CAFWGREAYGYTF

clone_size: -
v_call: TRBV19
j_call: TRBJ2-4
d_call: TRBD1
cdr3_nt: TGTGCCAGTAGTGCCGCAGGACAGGCCGGTTTTCAGTACTTC
cdr3_aa: CASSAAGQAGFQYF

clone_size: -
v_call: TRBV6-1
j_call: TRBJ1-2
d_call: -
cdr3_nt: TGTGCCAGCAGTGAAGCCGGGGGGGGCTACACCTTC
cdr3_aa: CASSEAGGGYTF

clone_size: -
v_call: TRBV5-4
j_call: TRBJ2-5
d_call: TRBD1
cdr3_nt: TGTGCCAGCAGCTGGGACAGGGTGCTTAAAGAGACCCAGTACTTC
cdr3_aa: CASSWDRVLKETQYF

clone_size: -
v_call: TRBV18
j_call: TRBJ1-2
d_call: -
cdr3_nt: TGTGCCAGCTCACCCCTCCCCCTAAGTCTCGATGGCTACACCTTC
cdr3_aa: CASSPLPLSLDGYTF

clone_size: -
v_call: TRBV6-2/TRBV6-3
j_call: TRBJ2-4
d_call: TRBD1
cdr3_nt: TGTGCCAGCAGTTCGCGGGACAGGGGAAAGTACTTC
cdr3_aa: CASSSRDRGKYF

clone_size: -
v_call: TRBV27
j_call: TRBJ2-7
d_call: TRBD1
cdr3_nt: TGTGCCTCTGGGGACAGGGGGCTTTGGGGCGAGCAGTACTTC
cdr3_aa: CASGDRGLWGEQYF

clone_size: -
v_call: TRBV12-5
j_call: TRBJ2-7
d_call: TRBD2
cdr3_nt: TGTGCTAGTGGTTTGGTGGCGGGAGGGGTCGAGAAGTACTTC
cdr3_aa: CASGLVAGGVEKYF

clone_size: -
v_call: TRBV14
j_call: TRBJ2-5
d_call: TRBD1
cdr3_nt: TGTGCCAGCAGCCAAGAGAGGGGGACAGGATACCAAGAGACCCAGTACTTC
cdr3_aa: CASSQERGTGYQETQYF

clone_size: once
v_call: TRBV10-2
j_call: TRBJ2-7
d_call: -
cdr3_nt: TGCGCCAGCAGTGCCGGAACAGTTTACGAGCAGTACTTC
cdr3_aa: CASSAGTVYEQYF

clone_size: few
v_call: TRBV19
j_call: TRBJ1-2
d_call: TRBD1
cdr3_nt: TGTGCCAGTAGCTTGGGACAGGGGGTCCTTAACTATGGCTACACCTTC
cdr3_aa: CASSLGQGVLNYGYTF

clone_size: -
v_call: TRBV3-1/TRBV3-2
j_call: TRBJ1-2
d_call: TRBD1
cdr3_nt: TGTGCCAGCAGCCAAGGGGGACAGGGGGATGGCTACACCTTC
cdr3_aa: CASSQGGQGDGYTF

clone_size: once
v_call: TRBV29-1
j_call: TRBJ2-5
d_call: TRBD1
cdr3_nt: TGCAGCGTTGAAGATCTTGGAGGGACAGGAGGGGTTTCGGAGACCCAGTACTTC
cdr3_aa: CSVEDLGGTGGVSETQYF

clone_size: once
v_call: TRBV30
j_call: TRBJ1-2
d_call: TRBD1
cdr3_nt: TGTGCCTGGAGTTCCCGGGACCGGGACAGAAACTATGGCTACACCTTC
cdr3_aa: CAWSSRDRDRNYGYTF

clone_size: -
v_call: TRBV10-3
j_call: TRBJ1-1
d_call: -
cdr3_nt: TGTGCCATCAGTGCCGACACTGAAGCTTTCTTT
cdr3_aa: CAISADTEAFF

clone_size: -
v_call: TRBV27
j_call: TRBJ2-1
d_call: TRBD2
cdr3_nt: TGTGCCAGCCATCCCACGGGGGGGACCTACAATGAGCAGTTCTTC
cdr3_aa: CASHPTGGTYNEQFF

clone_size: -
v_call: TRBV27
j_call: TRBJ2-1
d_call: TRBD2
cdr3_nt: TGTGCCAGCAGTTATAAGCGGGGGAACAATGAGCAGTTCTTC
cdr3_aa: CASSYKRGNNEQFF

clone_size: -
v_call: TRBV5-1
j_call: TRBJ2-3
d_call: TRBD1
cdr3_nt: TGCGCCAGCAGGCGTGGGGGGACAGGCCTCACAGATACGCAGTATTTT
cdr3_aa: CASRRGGTGLTDTQYF

clone_size: -
v_call: TRBV4-3
j_call: TRBJ1-3
d_call: -
cdr3_nt: TGCGCCAGCAGCCCTACAACGGGGGCTGGAAACACCATATATTTT
cdr3_aa: CASSPTTGAGNTIYF

clone_size: -
v_call: TRBV19
j_call: TRBJ2-5
d_call: -
cdr3_nt: TGTGCCAGTACCTCCGGGACACGGAAAGAGACCCAGTACTTC
cdr3_aa: CASTSGTRKETQYF

clone_size: -
v_call: TRBV7-2
j_call: TRBJ1-6
d_call: TRBD1
cdr3_nt: TGTGCCAGCAGTTCCACCGGGACAGGGGGGAATTCACCCCTCCACTTT
cdr3_aa: CASSSTGTGGNSPLHF

clone_size: -
v_call: TRBV5-1
j_call: TRBJ2-7
d_call: TRBD1
cdr3_nt: TGCGCCAGCAGCCTCGGACAGGGGTGGTTTAACGAGCAGTACTTC
cdr3_aa: CASSLGQGWFNEQYF

clone_size: -
v_call: TRBV21-1
j_call: TRBJ2-1
d_call: -
cdr3_nt: TGTGCCAGCAGCAGACGACTGTATCTAGCGAGGTACAATGAGCAGTTCTTC
cdr3_aa: CASSRRLYLARYNEQFF

clone_size: -
v_call: TRBV7-2
j_call: TRBJ2-7
d_call: TRBD2
cdr3_nt: TGTGCCAGCAGCTATACTAGCGGAGGGGCCTACGAGCAGTACTTC
cdr3_aa: CASSYTSGGAYEQYF

clone_size: once
v_call: TRBV12-3/TRBV12-4
j_call: TRBJ1-2
d_call: -
cdr3_nt: TGTGCCAGCAGTTTGGGCAGCCTCTATGGCTACACCTTC
cdr3_aa: CASSLGSLYGYTF

clone_size: -
v_call: TRBV7-2
j_call: TRBJ2-1
d_call: -
cdr3_nt: TGTGCCAGCAGTTTAGACAGGTACAATGAGCAGTTCTTC
cdr3_aa: CASSLDRYNEQFF

clone_size: once
v_call: TRBV7-9
j_call: TRBJ1-4
d_call: -
cdr3_nt: TGTGCCAGCAAGGACCTGGGGGGAAAACTGTTTTTT
cdr3_aa: CASKDLGGKLFF